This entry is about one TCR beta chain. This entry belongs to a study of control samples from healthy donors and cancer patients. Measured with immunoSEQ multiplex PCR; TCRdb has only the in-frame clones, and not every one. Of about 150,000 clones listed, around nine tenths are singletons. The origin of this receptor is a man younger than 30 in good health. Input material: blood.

The CDR3 region is CAVGRESPDTQYF. The CDR3 DNA is TGTGCCGTGGGCAGGGAGTCTCCAGATACGCAGTATTTT. This chain uses TRBV27 with TRBJ2-3; D is possibly TRBD1 or TRBD2 (5 bases each). CDR3 length: 13 residues. Trimming removed 11 bases from V and 4 bases from J, with 16 bases in between. Germline CDR1 MNHEY, CDR2 SMNVEV (reference sequence).